This TCR beta chain was captured in a study of shared clonotypes between healthy human individuals. Naive CD8 isolation took CD45RO-negative cells positively selected for CCR7 and excluded terminally differentiated effector memory CD45RA+ cells. This clone has only one observation. The table came from immunoSEQ multiplex PCR; TCRdb's copy has only in-frame clones and leaves some out. The data show around 550,000 clones, 85% to 95% seen once. V was clipped by 3 bases and J by 6 bases, with 15 bases between them. CDR3 length equals 14 residues. Germline V lookup: CDR1 MNHEY, CDR2 SMNVEV (reference sequence).

This TCR derives from a young woman in good health. This rearrangement joins TRBV27 to TRBJ2-7; weak D call: TRBD2 (5 bases). Sequenced sample: naive CD8+ T cells sorted from blood. The CDR3 reads CASSFVASGGEQYF. The CDR3 nucleotides read TGTGCCAGCAGTTTTGTGGCTTCTGGAGGCGAGCAGTACTTC.